A selection of T cell receptor beta chains follows, all from one sample in a study of cytomegalovirus exposure and HLA in healthy donors. Libraries were prepared by immunoSEQ multiplex PCR; TCRdb keeps only in-frame clonotypes and omits some of them. Of just over 150,000 clones detected, roughly 80% appear once; the ten largest clones hold under 7.5%. Sequenced: PBMCs. Receptors were obtained from a woman aged 45 to 65 in good health and CMV-seropositive. CDR3s include the opening cysteine and the closing phenylalanine or tryptophan. D genes are given only for firm matches. Some rows mark clone size as missing; the rest say once, few, many or name a class of expanded clone.

NA	TRBV18	TRBJ2-1	NA	TGTGCCAGCTCGCCCCGACCGCTAGCTAGGGATGAGCAGTTCTTC	CASSPRPLARDEQFF
TRBD1	TRBV6-1	TRBJ2-1	NA	TGTGCCAGCAGTGAACGGGACAGTTACTACAATGAGCAGTTCTTC	CASSERDSYYNEQFF
NA	TRBV21-1	TRBJ1-1	NA	TGTGCCAGCAGCAGAAGAAACGACAGTCCTGTAGGTTACGATGAAGCTTTCTTT	CASSRRNDSPVGYDEAFF
TRBD1	TRBV30	TRBJ1-1	NA	TGTGCCTGGACGGGACAGGGGGCAACTGAAGCTTTCTTT	CAWTGQGATEAFF
TRBD1	TRBV29-1	TRBJ1-1	NA	TGCAGCGTCGCGACAGGGACGAACACTGAAGCTTTCTTT	CSVATGTNTEAFF
TRBD1	TRBV5-4	TRBJ2-5	once	TGTGCCAGCAGCTTGGCACAGGGGGCTGAAGAGACCCAGTACTTC	CASSLAQGAEETQYF
NA	TRBV2	TRBJ2-7	NA	TGTGCCAGCAGTCCAGCGCCAGAATCCTACGAGCAGTACTTC	CASSPAPESYEQYF
TRBD1	TRBV15	TRBJ2-3	once	TGTGCCACCAGCAGAGTCCCGGGACAGTGGACAGATACGCAGTATTTT	CATSRVPGQWTDTQYF
NA	TRBV7-2	TRBJ1-1	NA	TGTGCCAGCAGCCTACAAGGGGGGGGGACTGAAGCTTTCTTT	CASSLQGGGTEAFF
TRBD1	TRBV2	TRBJ1-2	NA	TGTGCCGGCCAGACAGGGGGAGAAGACTATGGCTACACCTTC	CAGQTGGEDYGYTF
NA	TRBV7-9	TRBJ1-1	NA	TGTGCCAGCAGCCCATCTATTAACACTGAAGCTTTCTTT	CASSPSINTEAFF
TRBD2	TRBV2	TRBJ2-7	NA	TGTGCCAGCAGGGCTACTAGCGGCGGAGGAAACGAGCAGTACTTC	CASRATSGGGNEQYF
TRBD1	TRBV10-3	TRBJ2-7	NA	TGTGCCATCAGTGCTTTCGGGACAGGGACGGACGAGCAGTACTTC	CAISAFGTGTDEQYF
TRBD1	TRBV25-1	TRBJ1-1	NA	TGTGCCAGCAGTGGGACAGGGGGCGCGGGCACTGAAGCTTTCTTT	CASSGTGGAGTEAFF
NA	TRBV30	TRBJ1-6	NA	TGTGCCTGGAGTGCCCGGCAGGATTCACCCCTCCACTTT	CAWSARQDSPLHF
TRBD1	TRBV27	TRBJ2-7	NA	TGTGCCAGCAGTTTCGGGACAGGAGCCTACGAGCAGTACTTC	CASSFGTGAYEQYF
NA	TRBV7-2	TRBJ2-7	NA	TGTGCCAGCAGCTGGGTGGGGGGAGAGCAGTACTTC	CASSWVGGEQYF
NA	TRBV1	TRBJ2-1	NA	TGCACCAGCAGCCAAGGGGATACCGGGACTAGCGGCGACAATGAGCAGTTCTTC	CTSSQGDTGTSGDNEQFF
NA	TRBV6-6	TRBJ1-2	few	TGTGCCAGCAGTTACTCCACAGGGTATGGCTACACCTTC	CASSYSTGYGYTF
TRBD1	TRBV7-2	TRBJ1-4	NA	TGTGCCAGCAGCTTGAGGACAGGTCAAAAACTGTTTTTT	CASSLRTGQKLFF